This T cell receptor beta chain was observed in a study of graft-versus-host responses after intestinal transplantation. For the study at large: In this cohort, recipients had multivisceral, liver-intestinal, or isolated intestinal transplants. General study findings and limits: Among circulating GvH clones, peak levels were associated with early post-transplant declines in HvG clones.

The protocol was immunoSEQ multiplex PCR, while the TCRdb copy is restricted to in-frame clones and leaves out a portion. The sample yields 84,000 or so clones, about nine tenths seen once. As to this clone: Its antigen is currently unknown.

V lost 3 bases and J 3 bases, leaving 5 bases between the germline ends. The germline V gene encodes CDR1 SGHVS and CDR2 FQNEAQ. CDR3 length: 12 residues. The receptor's source is a human donor who received an intestinal transplant. The genes are TRBV7-8 and TRBJ1-1; no definite D call. This material consisted of unstimulated CD4+ T cells sorted from spleen or lymph node cells, taken before intestinal transplant. CDR3 nucleotides: TGTGCCAGCAGCTTCTTTGACACTGAAGCTTTCTTT. Its protein is CASSFFDTEAFF.